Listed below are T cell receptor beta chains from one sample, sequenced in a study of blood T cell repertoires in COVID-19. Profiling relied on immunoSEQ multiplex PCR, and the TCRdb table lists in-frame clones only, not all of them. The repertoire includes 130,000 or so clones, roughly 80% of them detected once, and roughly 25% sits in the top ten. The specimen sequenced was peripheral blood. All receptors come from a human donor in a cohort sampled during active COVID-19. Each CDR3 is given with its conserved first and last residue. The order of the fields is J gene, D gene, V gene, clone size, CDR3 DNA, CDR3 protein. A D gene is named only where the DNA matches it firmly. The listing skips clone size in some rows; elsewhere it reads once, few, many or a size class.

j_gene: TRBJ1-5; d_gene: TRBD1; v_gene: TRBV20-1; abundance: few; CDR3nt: TGCAGTGCTAGTGGGGACAGGGAGAATCAGCCCCAGCATTTT; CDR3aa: CSASGDRENQPQHF
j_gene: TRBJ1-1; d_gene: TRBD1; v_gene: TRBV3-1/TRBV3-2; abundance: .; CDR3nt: TGTGCCAGCAGCGGAGACAGGGGGGACACTGAAGCTTTCTTT; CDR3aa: CASSGDRGDTEAFF
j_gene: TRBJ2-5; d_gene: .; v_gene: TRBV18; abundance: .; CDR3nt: TGTGCCAGCTCACCACCGAGCGGACAGCAAGAGACCCAGTACTTC; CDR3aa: CASSPPSGQQETQYF
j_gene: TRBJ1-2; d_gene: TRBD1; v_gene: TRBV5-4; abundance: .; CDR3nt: TGTGCCAGCAGCTCCACAGGGGCCCGCTATGGCTACACCTTC; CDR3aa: CASSSTGARYGYTF
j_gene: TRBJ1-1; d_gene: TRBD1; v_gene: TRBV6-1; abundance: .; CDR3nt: TGTGCCAGCACCGACAGACAGGGCTACACTGAAGCTTTCTTT; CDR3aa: CASTDRQGYTEAFF
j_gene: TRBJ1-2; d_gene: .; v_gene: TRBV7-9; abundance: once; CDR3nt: TGTGCCAGCAGCTTGCAGAACTATGGCTACACCTTC; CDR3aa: CASSLQNYGYTF
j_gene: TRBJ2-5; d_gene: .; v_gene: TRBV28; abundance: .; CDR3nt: TGTGCCAGCAGTTCACCTAGCGCCGCGGCAGAGACCCAGTACTTC; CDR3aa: CASSSPSAAAETQYF
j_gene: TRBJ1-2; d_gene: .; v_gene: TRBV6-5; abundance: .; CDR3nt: TGTGCCAGCAGGGTAAGCGGGAACTATGGCTACACCTTC; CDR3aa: CASRVSGNYGYTF
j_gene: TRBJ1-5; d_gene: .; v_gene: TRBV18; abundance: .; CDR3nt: TGTGCCAGCTCACACTTGGAGCTTTCACCAAATCAGCCCCAGCATTTT; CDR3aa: CASSHLELSPNQPQHF
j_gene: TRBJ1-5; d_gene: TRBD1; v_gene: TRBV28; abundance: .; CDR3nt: TGTGCCAGTAGAGATCAACTAGACAGGGTCAGGCAGCCCCAGCATTTT; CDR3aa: CASRDQLDRVRQPQHF
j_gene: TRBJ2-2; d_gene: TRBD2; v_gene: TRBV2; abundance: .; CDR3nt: TGTGCCAGCAGTGGAAACGGGGGGGCGACCGGGGAGCTGTTTTTT; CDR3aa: CASSGNGGATGELFF
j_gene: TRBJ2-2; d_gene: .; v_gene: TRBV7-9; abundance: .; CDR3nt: TGTGCCAGCAGCTTAGTTGGGGGAAAGCGGGCCGGGGAGCTGTTTTTT; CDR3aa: CASSLVGGKRAGELFF
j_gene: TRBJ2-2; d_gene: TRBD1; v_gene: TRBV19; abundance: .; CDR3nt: TGTGCCAGTATGTATCGAAGGCAGGGGGTCACCGGGGAGCTGTTTTTT; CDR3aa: CASMYRRQGVTGELFF
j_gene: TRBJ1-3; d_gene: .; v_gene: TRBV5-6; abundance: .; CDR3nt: TGTGCCAGCACCGGGGGGCCCGGAAACACCATATATTTT; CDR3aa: CASTGGPGNTIYF
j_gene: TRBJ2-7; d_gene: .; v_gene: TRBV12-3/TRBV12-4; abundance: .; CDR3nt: TGTGCCAGCAGTTGGGGGGTTACCTACGAGCAGTACTTC; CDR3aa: CASSWGVTYEQYF
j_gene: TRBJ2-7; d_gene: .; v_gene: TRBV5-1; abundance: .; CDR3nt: TGCGCCAGCAGCCCGGGTAAGACCCCGGGCGAGCAGTACTTC; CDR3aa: CASSPGKTPGEQYF
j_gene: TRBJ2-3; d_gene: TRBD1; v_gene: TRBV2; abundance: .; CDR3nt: TGTGCCAGCCTCCACAGGGGGATCACAGATACGCAGTATTTT; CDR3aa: CASLHRGITDTQYF
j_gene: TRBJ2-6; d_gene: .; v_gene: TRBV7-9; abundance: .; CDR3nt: TGTGCCAGCAGCCCCGCGCGGGCCTCTGGGGCCAACGTCCTGACTTTC; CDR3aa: CASSPARASGANVLTF
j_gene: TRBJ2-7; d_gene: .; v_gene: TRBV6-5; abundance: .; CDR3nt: TGTGCCAGCAGTAATCTTGGCCTGGACGAGCAGTACTTC; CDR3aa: CASSNLGLDEQYF
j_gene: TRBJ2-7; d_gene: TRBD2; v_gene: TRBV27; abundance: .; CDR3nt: TGTGCCAGCAGTCGTCCCGGGGGGACCTACGAGCAGTACTTC; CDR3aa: CASSRPGGTYEQYF
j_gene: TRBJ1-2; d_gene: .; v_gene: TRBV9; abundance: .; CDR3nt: TGTGCCAGCAGCGCCGGACTATTCTATGGCTACACCTTC; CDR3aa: CASSAGLFYGYTF
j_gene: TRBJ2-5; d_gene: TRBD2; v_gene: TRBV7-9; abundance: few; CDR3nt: TGTGCCAGCAGCTCGGGACTATCGGTGGAGACCCAGTACTTC; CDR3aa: CASSSGLSVETQYF
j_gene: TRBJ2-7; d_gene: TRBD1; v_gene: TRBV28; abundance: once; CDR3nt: TGTGCCAGCAGTGTACCGGGACAGGGGGCATACGAGCAGTACTTC; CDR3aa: CASSVPGQGAYEQYF
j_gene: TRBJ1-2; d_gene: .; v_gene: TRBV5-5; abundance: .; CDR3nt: TGTGCCAGCAGCTCCGCGGCGGAAATGACCTATGGCTACACCTTC; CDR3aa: CASSSAAEMTYGYTF
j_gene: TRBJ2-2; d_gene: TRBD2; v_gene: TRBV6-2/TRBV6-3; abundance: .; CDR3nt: TGTGCCAGCAGTTACGGCGGGGGGGATACCGGGGAGCTGTTTTTT; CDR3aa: CASSYGGGDTGELFF
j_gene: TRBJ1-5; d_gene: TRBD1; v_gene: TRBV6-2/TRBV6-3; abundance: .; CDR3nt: TGTGCCAGCAATTACAGGGGCGACCCTTATAGCAATCAGCCCCAGCATTTT; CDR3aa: CASNYRGDPYSNQPQHF
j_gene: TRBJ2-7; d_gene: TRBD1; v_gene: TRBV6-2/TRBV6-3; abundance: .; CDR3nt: TGTGCCAGCAGTTGGACAGGGAGCTCCTACGAGCAGTACTTC; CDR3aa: CASSWTGSSYEQYF
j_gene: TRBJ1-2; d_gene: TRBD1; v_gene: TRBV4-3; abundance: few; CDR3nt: TGCGCCAGCAGCCCCCACAGGGGGCTATCCTATGGCTACACCTTC; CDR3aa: CASSPHRGLSYGYTF
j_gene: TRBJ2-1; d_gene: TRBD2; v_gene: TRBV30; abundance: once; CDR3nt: TGTGCCTGGAGTTCGGGACTAGCGGGGGTCAATGAGCAGTTCTTC; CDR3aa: CAWSSGLAGVNEQFF
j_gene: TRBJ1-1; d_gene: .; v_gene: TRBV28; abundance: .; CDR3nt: TGTGCCACCCCCAGCGGGGGGAGTAACACTGAAGCTTTCTTT; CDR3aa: CATPSGGSNTEAFF
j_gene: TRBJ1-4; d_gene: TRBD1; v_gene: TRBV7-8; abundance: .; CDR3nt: TGTGCCAGCAGCTTAGCGCGAGTACCGGGACAGTATGAAAAACTGTTTTTT; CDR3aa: CASSLARVPGQYEKLFF